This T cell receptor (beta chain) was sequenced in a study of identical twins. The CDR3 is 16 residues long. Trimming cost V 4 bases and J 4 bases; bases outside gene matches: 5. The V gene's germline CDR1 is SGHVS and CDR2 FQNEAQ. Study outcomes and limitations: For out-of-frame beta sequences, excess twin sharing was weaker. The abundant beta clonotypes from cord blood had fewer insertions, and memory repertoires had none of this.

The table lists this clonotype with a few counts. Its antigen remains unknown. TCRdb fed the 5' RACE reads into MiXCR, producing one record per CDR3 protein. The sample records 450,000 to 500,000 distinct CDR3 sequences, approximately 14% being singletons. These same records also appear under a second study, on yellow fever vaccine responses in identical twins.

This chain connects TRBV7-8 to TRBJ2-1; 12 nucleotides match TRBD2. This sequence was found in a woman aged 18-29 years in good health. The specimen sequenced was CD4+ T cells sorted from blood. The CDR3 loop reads CASSSTGTSGYNEQFF. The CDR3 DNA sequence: TGTGCCAGCAGCTCAACCGGGACTAGCGGGTACAATGAGCAGTTCTTC.